Sequencing of this T cell receptor beta chain was carried out in a study of shared clonotypes between healthy human individuals. Nashville, Tennessee was home to all donors, each a Caucasian adult. The length of the CDR3 is 14 residues. Germline assignment: CDR1 SGHTA and CDR2 FQGNSA. With regard to this clone: One junction end disagrees with the germline gene, perhaps due to a read error.

Genomic DNA of each subset was evenly split across several immunoSEQ plates. TCRdb's table, derived via immunoSEQ multiplex PCR, lists solely in-frame clones and lacks some. The table records 490,000 or so clones, around 80% of them present only once. The chain employs TRBV7-2 and TRBJ2-5; TRBD1 aligns across 9 bases. The sequencing input was PBMCs. The receptor was derived from a woman between 35 and 50 years old in good health. Some clones in this sample may be carry-over from other donors' samples. Here the CDR3 DNA reads TGTGCCAGCAGCCCACAGGGGGCTCAAGGGACCCAGTACTTC. Its translation: CASSPQGAQGTQYF. The variable domain in full, completed from reference TRBV7-2 and TRBJ2-5, reads GAGVSQSPSNKVTEKGKDVELRCDPISGHTALYWYRQSLGQGLEFLIYFQGNSAPDKSGLPSDRFSAERTGGSVSTLTIQRTQQEDSAVYLCASSPQGAQGTQYFGPGTRLLVL.